These 2 T cell receptor beta chains were sequenced from one sample in a study of blood T cell repertoires in COVID-19. TCRdb's copy holds only in-frame clones and misses some; the assay was immunoSEQ multiplex PCR. This table has around 130,000 clones, roughly 84% appearing once. The sequencing input was PBMCs or T cells enriched from blood (not recorded which). The receptors derive from a woman aged 30 to 39 who had recovered from COVID-19.

This chain uses TRBV29-1 with TRBJ1-2, with 7 bases matching TRBD1. In germline, CDR1 is SQVTM, CDR2 ANQGSEA. J lost 1 base, V lost 1 base, and 12 bases had no gene match. The CDR3 loop spans 17 amino acids. CDR3 nucleotide sequence: TGCAGCGTTGAAGGGGCGGGTGGGACAGCGTTTAACTATGGCTACACCTTC. This translates into CSVEGAGGTAFNYGYTF.

V and J are TRBV28 and TRBJ2-7, with 8 bases that match TRBD2. Trimming cost V 8 bases and J 10 bases; bases outside gene matches: 7. The V gene's germline CDR1 is MDHEN and CDR2 SYDVKM. The CDR3 consists of 11 residues. The CDR3 bases are TGTGCCAGCCAGATAGCGGGGCACCAGTACTTC. The encoded protein is CASQIAGHQYF.